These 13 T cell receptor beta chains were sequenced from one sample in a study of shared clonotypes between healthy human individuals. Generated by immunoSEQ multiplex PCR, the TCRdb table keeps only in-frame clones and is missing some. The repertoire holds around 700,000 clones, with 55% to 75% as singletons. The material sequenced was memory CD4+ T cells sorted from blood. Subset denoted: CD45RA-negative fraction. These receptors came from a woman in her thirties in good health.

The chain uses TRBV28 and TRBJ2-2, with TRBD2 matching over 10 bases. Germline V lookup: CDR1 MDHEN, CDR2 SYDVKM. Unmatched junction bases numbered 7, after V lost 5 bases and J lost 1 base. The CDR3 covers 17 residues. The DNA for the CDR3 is TGTGCCAGCAGTGAACTTATAGCGGGAGGGAACACCGGGGAGCTGTTTTTT. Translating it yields CASSELIAGGNTGELFF.

The CDR3 here is CASSLKGPDGYTF. CDR3 bases: TGTGCCAGCAGCTTAAAGGGGCCCGATGGCTACACCTTC. The chain couples TRBV7-4 to TRBJ1-2, with a weak D call TRBD1 (5 bases). V lost 2 bases, J lost 6 bases, and 10 bases lay in between. CDR3 length: 13 residues. Germline V gene sequence: CDR1 SGHVT, CDR2 SQSDAQ.

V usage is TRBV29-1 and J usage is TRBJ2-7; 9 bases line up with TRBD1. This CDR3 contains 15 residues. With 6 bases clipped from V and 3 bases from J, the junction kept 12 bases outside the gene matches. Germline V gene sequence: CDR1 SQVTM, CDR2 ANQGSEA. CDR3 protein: CSVTGQGTTRYEQYF. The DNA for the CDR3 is TGCAGCGTGACGGGACAGGGCACAACCCGCTACGAGCAGTACTTC.

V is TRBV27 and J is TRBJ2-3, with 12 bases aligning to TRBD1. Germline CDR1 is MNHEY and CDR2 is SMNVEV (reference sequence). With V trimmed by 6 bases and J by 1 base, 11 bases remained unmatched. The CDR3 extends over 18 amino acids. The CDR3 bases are TGTGCCAGCAGATTCTCCCCCCGGGACAGGGGGCGCACAGATACGCAGTATTTT. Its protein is CASRFSPRDRGRTDTQYF.

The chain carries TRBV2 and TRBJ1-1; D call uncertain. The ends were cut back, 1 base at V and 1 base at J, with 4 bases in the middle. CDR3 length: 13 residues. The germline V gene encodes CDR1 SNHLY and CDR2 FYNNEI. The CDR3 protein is CASSEVWNTEAFF. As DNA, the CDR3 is TGTGCCAGCAGTGAAGTTTGGAACACTGAAGCTTTCTTT. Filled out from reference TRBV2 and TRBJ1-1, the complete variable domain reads EPEVTQTPSHQVTQMGQEVILRCVPISNHLYFYWYRQILGQKVEFLVSFYNNEISEKSEIFDDQFSVERPDGSNFTLKIRSTKLEDSAMYFCASSEVWNTEAFFGQGTRLTVV.

The CDR3 here is CASSVSTSGRKYEQYF. The CDR3 DNA follows: TGTGCCAGCAGTGTCTCAACTAGCGGGAGGAAGTACGAGCAGTACTTC. The gene calls are TRBV28 and TRBJ2-7; 12 nucleotides match TRBD2. V was clipped by 5 bases and J by 4 bases; unmatched bases: 9. Germline V CDR1 and CDR2: MDHEN, SYDVKM. This CDR3 spans 16 amino acids.

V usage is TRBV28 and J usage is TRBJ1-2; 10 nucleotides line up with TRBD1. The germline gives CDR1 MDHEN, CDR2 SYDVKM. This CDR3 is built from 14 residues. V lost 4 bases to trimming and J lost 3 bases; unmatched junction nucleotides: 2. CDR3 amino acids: CASSSGQGYYGYTF. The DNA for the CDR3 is TGTGCCAGCAGTTCGGGACAGGGGTACTATGGCTACACCTTC.

CDR3 sequence reads: CASSLADREAFF. The CDR3 DNA reads TGTGCCAGCAGCTTAGCGGATCGTGAAGCTTTCTTT. The chain joins TRBV7-2 to TRBJ1-1; no reliable D call. The CDR3 consists of 12 residues. Between the trimmed V and J ends, which lost 0 bases and 7 bases, there was a span of 6 bases. Germline CDR1 reads SGHTA; CDR2 reads FQGNSA.

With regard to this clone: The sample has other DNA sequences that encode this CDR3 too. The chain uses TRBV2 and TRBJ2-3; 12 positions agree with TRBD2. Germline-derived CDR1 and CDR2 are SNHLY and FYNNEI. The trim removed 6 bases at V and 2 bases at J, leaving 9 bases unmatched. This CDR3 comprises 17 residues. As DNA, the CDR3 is TGTGCCAGCAGCCCTAGACTAGCGGGGGATTTCACAGATACGCAGTATTTT. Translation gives CASSPRLAGDFTDTQYF.

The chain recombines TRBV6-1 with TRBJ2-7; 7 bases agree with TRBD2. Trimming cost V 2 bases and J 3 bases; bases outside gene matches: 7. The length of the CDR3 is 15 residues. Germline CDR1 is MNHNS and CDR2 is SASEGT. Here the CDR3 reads CASSEWWEGIYEQYF. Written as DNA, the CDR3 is TGTGCCAGCAGTGAATGGTGGGAGGGAATCTACGAGCAGTACTTC.

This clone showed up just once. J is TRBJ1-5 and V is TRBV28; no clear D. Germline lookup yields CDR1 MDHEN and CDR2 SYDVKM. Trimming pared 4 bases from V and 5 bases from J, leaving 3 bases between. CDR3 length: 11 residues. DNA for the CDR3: TGTGCCAGCAGTTATGATCAGCCCCAGCATTTT. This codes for CASSYDQPQHF.

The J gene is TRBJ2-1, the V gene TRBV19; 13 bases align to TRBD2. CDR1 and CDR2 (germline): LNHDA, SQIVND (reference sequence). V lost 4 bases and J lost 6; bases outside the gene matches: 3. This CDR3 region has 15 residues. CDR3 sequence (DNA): TGTGCCAGTAGTAAACTAGCGGGAGGGCCCAATGAGCAGTTCTTC. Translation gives CASSKLAGGPNEQFF.

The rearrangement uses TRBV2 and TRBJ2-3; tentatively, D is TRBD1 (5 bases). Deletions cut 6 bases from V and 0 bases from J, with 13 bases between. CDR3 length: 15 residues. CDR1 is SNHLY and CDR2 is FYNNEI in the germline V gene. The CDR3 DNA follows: TGTGCCAGCAGGACAGTACTATCTAGCACAGATACGCAGTATTTT. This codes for CASRTVLSSTDTQYF.